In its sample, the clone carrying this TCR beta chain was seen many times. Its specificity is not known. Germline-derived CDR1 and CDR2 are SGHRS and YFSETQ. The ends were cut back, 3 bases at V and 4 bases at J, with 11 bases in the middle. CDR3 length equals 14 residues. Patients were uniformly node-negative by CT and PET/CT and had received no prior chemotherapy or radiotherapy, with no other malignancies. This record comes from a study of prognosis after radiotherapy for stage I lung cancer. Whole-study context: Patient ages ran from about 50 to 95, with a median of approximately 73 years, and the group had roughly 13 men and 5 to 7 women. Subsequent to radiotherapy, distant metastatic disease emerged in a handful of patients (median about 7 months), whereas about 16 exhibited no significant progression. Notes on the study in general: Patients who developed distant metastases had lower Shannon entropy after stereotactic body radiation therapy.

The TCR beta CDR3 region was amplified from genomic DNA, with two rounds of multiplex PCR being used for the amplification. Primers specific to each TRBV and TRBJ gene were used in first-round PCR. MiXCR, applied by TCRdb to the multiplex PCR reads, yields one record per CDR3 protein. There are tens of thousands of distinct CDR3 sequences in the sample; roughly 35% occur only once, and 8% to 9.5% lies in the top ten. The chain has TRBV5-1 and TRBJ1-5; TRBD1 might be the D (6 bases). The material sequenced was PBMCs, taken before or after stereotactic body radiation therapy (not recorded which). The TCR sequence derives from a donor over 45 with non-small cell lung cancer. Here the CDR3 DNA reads TGCGCCAGCAGCTCGGGACAAGCTAATCAGCCCCAGCATTTT. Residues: CASSSGQANQPQHF.